The sequence of this T cell receptor (beta chain) was determined in a study of molecular identifiers for immune sequencing clone quantification. CDR1 is SGHRS, CDR2 YFSETQ, per germline. The CDR3 has 14 amino acids. TCRdb analysed the PCR reads with MiXCR anew, one entry per CDR3 protein. Of approximately 630,000 distinct CDR3 sequences in the sample, about 25% are singletons; the top ten hold about 0.84%. The table lists this clonotype with many counts. One end of the junction is discordant with germline, which a read error may explain. Sequences were obtained from naive CD8+ T cells from blood, with Jurkat cell RNA spiked in. Stated subset: FACS-sorted CD8+CD4-CCR7+CD45RA+ naive T cells. This chain links TRBV5-1 with TRBJ2-3; D is undetermined. The sequence was obtained from a human donor in good health. Some libraries in this study had Jurkat cell RNA spiked in. The CDR3 DNA follows: TGTGCCAGCAGTTTTGGGGTGAGCACAGATACGCAGTATTTT. Its protein is CASSFGVSTDTQYF. Complete variable domain (other parts from reference TRBV5-1 and TRBJ2-3): KAGVTQTPRYLIKTRGQQVTLSCSPISGHRSVSWYQQTPGQGLQFLFEYFSETQRNKGNFPGRFSGRQFSNSRSEMNVSTLELGDSALYLCASSFGVSTDTQYFGPGTRLTVL.